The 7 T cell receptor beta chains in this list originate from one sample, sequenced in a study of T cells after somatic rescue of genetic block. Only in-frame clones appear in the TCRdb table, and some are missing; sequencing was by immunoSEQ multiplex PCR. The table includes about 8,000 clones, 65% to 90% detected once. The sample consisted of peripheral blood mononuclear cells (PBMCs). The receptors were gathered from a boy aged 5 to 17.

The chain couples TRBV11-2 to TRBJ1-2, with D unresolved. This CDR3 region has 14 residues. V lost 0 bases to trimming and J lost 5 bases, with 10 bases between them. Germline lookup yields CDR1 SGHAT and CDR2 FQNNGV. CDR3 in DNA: TGTGCCAGCAGCTTAGAGATTTTGGGGTATGGCTACACCTTC. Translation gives CASSLEILGYGYTF.

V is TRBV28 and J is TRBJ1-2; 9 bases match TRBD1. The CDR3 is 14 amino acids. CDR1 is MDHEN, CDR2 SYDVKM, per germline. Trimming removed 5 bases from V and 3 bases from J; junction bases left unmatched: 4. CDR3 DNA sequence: TGTGCCAGCAGTCCATGGACAGGGGACTATGGCTACACCTTC. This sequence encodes CASSPWTGDYGYTF.

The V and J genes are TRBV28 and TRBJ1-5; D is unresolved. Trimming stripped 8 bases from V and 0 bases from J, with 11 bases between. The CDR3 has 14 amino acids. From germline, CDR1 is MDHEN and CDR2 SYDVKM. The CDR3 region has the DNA TGTGCCAGCCACCTGGGAGGTAGCAATCAGCCCCAGCATTTT. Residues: CASHLGGSNQPQHF.

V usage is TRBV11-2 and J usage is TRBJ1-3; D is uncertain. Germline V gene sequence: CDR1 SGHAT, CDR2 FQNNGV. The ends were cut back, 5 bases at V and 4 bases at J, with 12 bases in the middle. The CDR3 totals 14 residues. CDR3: CASSHQVEGNTIYF. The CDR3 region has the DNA TGTGCCAGCAGCCATCAGGTCGAAGGAAACACCATATATTTT.

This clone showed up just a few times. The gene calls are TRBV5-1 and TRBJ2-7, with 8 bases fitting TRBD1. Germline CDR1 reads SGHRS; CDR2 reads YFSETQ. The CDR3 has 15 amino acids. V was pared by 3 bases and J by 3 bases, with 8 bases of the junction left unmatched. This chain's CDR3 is CASSYGQGGSYEQYF. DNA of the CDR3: TGCGCCAGCAGCTACGGACAGGGTGGAAGCTACGAGCAGTACTTC.

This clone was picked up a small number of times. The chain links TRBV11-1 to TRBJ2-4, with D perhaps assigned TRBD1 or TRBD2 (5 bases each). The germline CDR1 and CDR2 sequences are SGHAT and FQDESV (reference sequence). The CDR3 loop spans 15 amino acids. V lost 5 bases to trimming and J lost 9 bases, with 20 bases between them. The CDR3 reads CASSPAIGTGGIQYF. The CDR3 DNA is TGTGCCAGCAGCCCCGCTATCGGGACGGGTGGCATTCAGTACTTC.

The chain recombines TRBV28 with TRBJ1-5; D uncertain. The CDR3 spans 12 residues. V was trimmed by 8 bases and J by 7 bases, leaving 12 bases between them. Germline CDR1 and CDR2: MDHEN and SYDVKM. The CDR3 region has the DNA TGTGCCAGCCTCGGCGTTGGACAGCCCCAGCATTTT. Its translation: CASLGVGQPQHF.